The rows below give T cell receptor beta chains drawn from one sample of a study of persistence of HIV-infected CD4 T cells. For these receptors, no antigen is known. Clones were read by immunoSEQ multiplex PCR, and TCRdb kept only the in-frame ones, dropping some. The sample has roughly 48,000 clones, 88% seen once; the top ten hold roughly 0.44%. Source: CD4+ T cells sorted from PBMCs after approximately 19-hour stimulation, taken from a patient who received antiretroviral therapy. All receptors come from an adult woman with HIV who was CMV-seropositive. The CDR3 runs from the conserved cysteine through the conserved F or W. A D gene is named only where the DNA matches it firmly. Size tells how often a clone was seen (once, few, many) or the class of an expanded clone, and some rows leave it out.

V: TRBV12-3/TRBV12-4
D: -
size: once
length: 13
J: TRBJ1-3
DNA: TGTGCCAGCAGTTTTGGAGCTTTCAGCACCATATATTTT
CDR3: CASSFGAFSTIYF

V: TRBV30
D: -
size: -
length: 11
J: TRBJ1-1
DNA: TGTGCCTGGGGAGAGAACACTGAAGCTTTCTTT
CDR3: CAWGENTEAFF

V: TRBV5-1
D: -
size: -
length: 15
J: TRBJ2-3
DNA: TGCGCCAGCAGCTTGGTTCGGTCTCGCACAGATACGCAGTATTTT
CDR3: CASSLVRSRTDTQYF

V: TRBV6-1
D: -
size: -
length: 14
J: TRBJ1-5
DNA: TGTGCCAGCAGTGACAGCTCCTACAATCAGCCCCAGCATTTT
CDR3: CASSDSSYNQPQHF

V: TRBV5-1
D: TRBD2
size: -
length: 16
J: TRBJ2-1
DNA: TGCGCCAGCAGTCCCTCGACTAGCCGGGCATACAATGAGCAGTTCTTC
CDR3: CASSPSTSRAYNEQFF

V: TRBV12-5
D: -
size: -
length: 16
J: TRBJ1-6
DNA: TGTGCTAGTGTCAAGACAGGTCTAGGGGCTGGTTCACCCCTCCACTTT
CDR3: CASVKTGLGAGSPLHF

V: TRBV5-1
D: -
size: -
length: 15
J: TRBJ1-5
DNA: TGCGCCAGCAGTTTAAGCGGACGCGACGATCAGCCCCAGCATTTT
CDR3: CASSLSGRDDQPQHF

V: TRBV7-3
D: TRBD1
size: -
length: 14
J: TRBJ1-2
DNA: TGTGCCAGCAGCACAGGGACAGGGGGAGCAGGCTACACCTTC
CDR3: CASSTGTGGAGYTF

V: TRBV27
D: TRBD2
size: once
length: 15
J: TRBJ2-2
DNA: TGTGCCACCACGACCTCTATAGCGGGCACCGGGGAGCTGTTTTTT
CDR3: CATTTSIAGTGELFF

V: TRBV5-1
D: TRBD1
size: -
length: 16
J: TRBJ1-2
DNA: TGCGCCAGCAGCTTGGCACGGACAGGGTCAGACTATGGCTACACCTTC
CDR3: CASSLARTGSDYGYTF

V: TRBV7-3
D: TRBD1
size: -
length: 15
J: TRBJ1-1
DNA: TGTGCCAGCACCCTAACAGGGGCGTTGAACACTGAAGCTTTCTTT
CDR3: CASTLTGALNTEAFF

V: TRBV9
D: -
size: -
length: 16
J: TRBJ2-1
DNA: TGTGCCAGCAGTCCAAGGGACGCCTATTTCTACAATGAGCAGTTCTTC
CDR3: CASSPRDAYFYNEQFF

V: TRBV19
D: -
size: -
length: 15
J: TRBJ2-1
DNA: TGTGCCAGTAGTCCCCAGGGGTTCGGCTACAATGAGCAGTTCTTC
CDR3: CASSPQGFGYNEQFF

V: TRBV4-1
D: -
size: -
length: 12
J: TRBJ2-2
DNA: TGCGCCAGCAGCCGCATAACCGGGGAGCTGTTTTTT
CDR3: CASSRITGELFF

V: TRBV10-3
D: -
size: -
length: 14
J: TRBJ1-1
DNA: TGTGCCATCAGCCAGGACATAGTCGGCACTGAAGCTTTCTTT
CDR3: CAISQDIVGTEAFF

V: TRBV19
D: -
size: -
length: 12
J: TRBJ2-1
DNA: TGTGCCAGTACCACCGCACCCAATGAGCAGTTCTTC
CDR3: CASTTAPNEQFF

V: TRBV19
D: TRBD1
size: few
length: 17
J: TRBJ1-1
DNA: TGTGCCAGTAGTATACCCCCCCGGACAGGCCGGAACACTGAAGCTTTCTTT
CDR3: CASSIPPRTGRNTEAFF

V: TRBV6-5
D: -
size: -
length: 13
J: TRBJ1-6
DNA: TGTGCCAGCAGAGACAGGTCTGGGGCACCCCTCCACTTT
CDR3: CASRDRSGAPLHF

V: TRBV5-1
D: -
size: -
length: 15
J: TRBJ1-1
DNA: TGCGCCAGCAGCTTGGCGACAGCACAGAACACTGAAGCTTTCTTT
CDR3: CASSLATAQNTEAFF

V: TRBV12-3/TRBV12-4
D: -
size: -
length: 13
J: TRBJ1-1
DNA: TGTGCCAGCAGTTTAAGAGGGGACACTGAAGCTTTCTTT
CDR3: CASSLRGDTEAFF

V: TRBV6-6
D: -
size: -
length: 15
J: TRBJ1-5
DNA: TGTGCCAGCAGACCCCCGGGGTTAAGCAATCAGCCCCAGCATTTT
CDR3: CASRPPGLSNQPQHF

V: TRBV5-1
D: -
size: -
length: 15
J: TRBJ1-5
DNA: TGCGCCAGCAGCTTGGAGGGGGGCTCCAATCAGCCCCAGCATTTT
CDR3: CASSLEGGSNQPQHF

V: TRBV19
D: -
size: -
length: 13
J: TRBJ2-1
DNA: TGTGCCAGTAGTTCCATTCCTCACCATGAGCAGTTCTTC
CDR3: CASSSIPHHEQFF

V: TRBV15
D: -
size: -
length: 14
J: TRBJ1-2
DNA: TGCGCCACCAGCAGAGTATCGGATTTTGGCGGCTACACCTTC
CDR3: CATSRVSDFGGYTF

V: TRBV3-1/TRBV3-2
D: -
size: -
length: 14
J: TRBJ2-7
DNA: TGTGCCAGCAGCCAAGGTGGGACCATTTACGAGCAGTACTTC
CDR3: CASSQGGTIYEQYF

V: TRBV9
D: TRBD1
size: -
length: 18
J: TRBJ1-3
DNA: TGTGCCAGCAGCGTAGGCCCTTTAGGGACAGGCTCTGGAAACACCATATATTTT
CDR3: CASSVGPLGTGSGNTIYF

V: TRBV30
D: -
size: -
length: 11
J: TRBJ2-7
DNA: TGTGCCTGGAAGGACAGCTACGAGCAGTACTTC
CDR3: CAWKDSYEQYF

V: TRBV5-1
D: TRBD1
size: -
length: 15
J: TRBJ2-7
DNA: TGCGCCAGCAGGGAAACAGGGGGATTTTTTTACGAGCAGTACTTC
CDR3: CASRETGGFFYEQYF